What follows are 5 T cell receptor beta chains derived from one specimen sequenced in a study of T-cell reconstitution after alpha-beta-depleted transplantation in children. Molecular barcoding with unique molecular identifiers was used for the TCRbeta library. TCRdb independently ran MiXCR on the PCR reads; one entry per CDR3 protein. This table holds 330,000 or so distinct CDR3 sequences, around a tenth found once. The sample here was PBMCs from the stem cell graft donor, taken from the stem cell graft. These receptors all come from a human donor who donated a stem cell graft to a child with acute lymphoblastic leukemia.

The sample holds many counts of this clonotype. The V gene is TRBV3-1, the J gene TRBJ2-7; no clear D gene. Trimming shortened V by 1 base and J by 4 bases, and 8 bases separated the two germline ends. The CDR3 length is 13 residues. CDR1 and CDR2 (germline): LGHDT, YNNKEL (reference sequence). CDR3 amino acids: CASSQGVFYEQYF. DNA for the CDR3: TGTGCCAGCAGCCAAGGGGTTTTTTACGAGCAGTACTTC.

The chain has TRBV11-2 and TRBJ2-3; D gene ambiguous. Trimming stripped 0 bases from V and 3 bases from J, with 4 bases between. Germline CDR1 is SGHAT and CDR2 is FQNNGV. The CDR3 runs to 13 residues. The CDR3: CASSLDLTDTQYF. The CDR3 DNA reads as TGTGCCAGCAGCTTAGATTTGACAGATACGCAGTATTTT.

The rearrangement joins TRBV30 to TRBJ2-7, with a weak D call TRBD2 (5 bases). CDR3 size: 15 residues. The V gene's germline CDR1 is GTSNPN and CDR2 SVGIG (reference sequence). V lost 0 bases and J lost 2, with 14 bases in between. The CDR3 nucleotides read TGTGCCTGGAGTGTACGAGGGAGCCTCACCTACGAGCAGTACTTC. This sequence encodes CAWSVRGSLTYEQYF.

The chain links TRBV11-2 to TRBJ2-7, with TRBD1 identical over 9 bases. The germline V gene has CDR1 SGHAT and CDR2 FQNNGV. The junction had 3 bases not matched to a gene; V was cut back by 8 bases and J by 4 bases. The CDR3 sequence is 12 residues long. The CDR3 is CASRDRVYEQYF. In DNA form, the CDR3 reads TGTGCCAGCCGGGACAGGGTTTACGAGCAGTACTTC.

Note on this clonotype: Sequence at one end of the junction differs from germline and may be a read error. V gene TRBV7-3 combines with J gene TRBJ2-3, with 7 nucleotides matching TRBD2. The length of the CDR3 is 15 residues. Germline assignment: CDR1 SGHTA and CDR2 FQGTGA. CDR3 amino acids: CSSSLTAGATDTQYF. The CDR3 DNA reads as TGTTCCAGCAGCTTAACGGCGGGAGCCACAGATACGCAGTATTTT.